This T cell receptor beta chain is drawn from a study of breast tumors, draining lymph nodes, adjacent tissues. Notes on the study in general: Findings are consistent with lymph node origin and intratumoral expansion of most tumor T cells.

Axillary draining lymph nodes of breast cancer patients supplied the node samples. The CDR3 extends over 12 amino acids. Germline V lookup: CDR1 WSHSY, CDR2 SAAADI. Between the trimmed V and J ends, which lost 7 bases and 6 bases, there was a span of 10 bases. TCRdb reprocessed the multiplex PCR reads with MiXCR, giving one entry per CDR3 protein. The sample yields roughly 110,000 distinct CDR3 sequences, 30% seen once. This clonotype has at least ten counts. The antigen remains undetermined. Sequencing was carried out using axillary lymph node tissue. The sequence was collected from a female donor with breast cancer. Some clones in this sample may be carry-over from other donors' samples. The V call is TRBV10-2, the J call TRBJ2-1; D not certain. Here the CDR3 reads CASISWFNEQFF. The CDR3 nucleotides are TGCGCCAGCATTTCCTGGTTCAATGAGCAGTTCTTC.